This TCR beta chain was recovered during a study of blood T cell repertoires in COVID-19 (dated by TCRdb to the early 2020s). For context, the study as a whole: Samples from collaborators originated in the United States, Italy and Spain and spanned both the acute and convalescent phases of COVID-19. Subjects who had been exposed to COVID-19, were actively infected with it, or had recovered from it provided the deeply sampled blood TCRbeta repertoires that made up the dataset. The repertoires were released in a freely available public database intended as a resource for research on the immune response to SARS-CoV-2. Samples came from the ongoing ImmuneRACE study (first 160 participants) plus 1,254 subjects from 6 global collaborators. Nearly every sample came with metadata listing a de-identified subject ID, COVID-19 status, age in years and sex. The prospective study material was composed of cDNA or gDNA derived from T cells, B-cell-depleted T cells, or PBMCs. Where available, HLA class I and class II types were obtained from metadata supplied by the sample provider rather than from assay-based typing.

Whole blood was collected in K2EDTA tubes by collaborating institutions according to the institutions' own protocols. For TCRbeta analysis, collaborators shipped samples as frozen whole blood, isolated PBMCs, or DNA extracted from either of those sample types. The germline V gene sets CDR1 to MNHEY and CDR2 to SVGEGT. Counted from cysteine to phenylalanine, this CDR3 has 15 amino acids. Only the CDR3 DNA stays, 45 bases, in frame from base 1. The germline V end is reduced by 5 bases and the J end by 0 bases; junction bases left unmatched: 4. To note about this clone: Its antigen target is currently unknown. Base qualities are not at hand, and no much larger clone is one base apart.

TCRbeta CDR3 regions were amplified from genomic DNA using the immunoSEQ Assay, a bias-controlled multiplex PCR. The study's own analysis went as follows. Within the assay, amplification of reference gene primers was used to estimate how many nucleated cells each sample contained. To quantify the absolute abundance of each unique TCRbeta CDR3 rearrangement, sequence reads were collapsed and filtered. Productive Simpson clonality was computed per sample as the square root of Simpson's diversity index over productive rearrangements. The clones in this table, taken by TCRdb from immuneACCESS, are in-frame only. Not every clone is retained; where verified, under half of the shortfall comes from an unresolved V gene, and the cause of the rest is unknown. Clone size and the V and J calls come from that table; the DNA yielded D and trimming. The sample table records 80,000 to 95,000 clones; 86% of these occur just once. Of the sample, 22% is held by the ten largest clones.

What the authors observed across the whole study: How much clinical and demographic metadata was included differed by source and by participant, and the metadata was provided uncurated.

The sequenced material came from peripheral blood. This sequence was found in a woman of 80 years or more in a cohort sampled during active or convalescent COVID-19. The chain is assembled from TRBV6-2 or TRBV6-3 and TRBJ2-3, and TRBD2 matches 8 of the central bases. The bases are TGTGCCAGCAGTACTGAGCGGGGGAGCACAGATACGCAGTATTTT. This translates into CASSTERGSTDTQYF.